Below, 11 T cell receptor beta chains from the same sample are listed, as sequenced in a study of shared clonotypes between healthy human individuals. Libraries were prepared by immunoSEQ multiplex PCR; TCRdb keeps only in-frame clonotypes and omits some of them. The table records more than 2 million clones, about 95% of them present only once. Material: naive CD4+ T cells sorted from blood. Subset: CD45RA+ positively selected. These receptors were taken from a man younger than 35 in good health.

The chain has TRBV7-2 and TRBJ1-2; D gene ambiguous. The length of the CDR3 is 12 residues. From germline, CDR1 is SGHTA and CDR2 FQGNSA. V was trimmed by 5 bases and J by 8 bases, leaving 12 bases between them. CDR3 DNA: TGTGCCAGCAGCCCAGACCTGGGGGGCTACACCTTC. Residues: CASSPDLGGYTF.

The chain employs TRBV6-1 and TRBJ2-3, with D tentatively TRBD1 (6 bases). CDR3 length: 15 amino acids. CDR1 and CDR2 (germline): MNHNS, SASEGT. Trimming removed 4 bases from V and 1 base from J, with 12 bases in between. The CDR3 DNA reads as TGTGCCAGCAGTGGGACAGTGGGTCGCACAGATACGCAGTATTTT. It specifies CASSGTVGRTDTQYF.

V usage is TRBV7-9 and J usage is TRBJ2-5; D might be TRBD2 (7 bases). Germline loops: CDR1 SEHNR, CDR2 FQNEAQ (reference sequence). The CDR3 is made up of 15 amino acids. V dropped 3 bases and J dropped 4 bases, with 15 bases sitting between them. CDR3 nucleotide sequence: TGTGCCAGCAGCTTTGGTCGGGGGGCCGGAGAGACCCAGTACTTC. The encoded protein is CASSFGRGAGETQYF.

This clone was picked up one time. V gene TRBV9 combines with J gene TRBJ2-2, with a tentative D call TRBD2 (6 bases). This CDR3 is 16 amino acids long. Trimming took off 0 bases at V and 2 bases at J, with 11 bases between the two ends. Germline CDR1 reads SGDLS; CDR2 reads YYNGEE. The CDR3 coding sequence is TGTGCCAGCAGCGTAGGTGCGGGATTTAACACCGGGGAGCTGTTTTTT. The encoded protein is CASSVGAGFNTGELFF.

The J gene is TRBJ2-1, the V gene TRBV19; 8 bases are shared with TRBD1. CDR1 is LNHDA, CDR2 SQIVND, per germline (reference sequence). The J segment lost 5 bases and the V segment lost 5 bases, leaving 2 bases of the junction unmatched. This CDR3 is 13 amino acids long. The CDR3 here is CASSSTGDNEQFF. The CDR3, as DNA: TGTGCCAGTAGTTCGACAGGGGACAATGAGCAGTTCTTC.

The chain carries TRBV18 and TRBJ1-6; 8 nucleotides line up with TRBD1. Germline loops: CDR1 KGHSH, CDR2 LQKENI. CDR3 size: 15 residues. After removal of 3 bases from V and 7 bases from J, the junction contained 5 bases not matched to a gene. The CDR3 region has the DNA TGTGCCAGCTCACCGGTCCAGGGGGCGAATTCACCCCTCCACTTT. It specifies CASSPVQGANSPLHF.

The CDR3 protein is CASSQIPRPLHF. The CDR3 region has the DNA TGTGCCAGCAGCCAAATTCCTCGTCCCCTCCACTTT. V gene TRBV4-2 combines with J gene TRBJ1-6; D unclear. Germline V lookup: CDR1 LGHNA, CDR2 YNFKEQ. The CDR3 covers 12 residues. V was clipped by 2 bases and J by 13 bases, with 9 bases between them.

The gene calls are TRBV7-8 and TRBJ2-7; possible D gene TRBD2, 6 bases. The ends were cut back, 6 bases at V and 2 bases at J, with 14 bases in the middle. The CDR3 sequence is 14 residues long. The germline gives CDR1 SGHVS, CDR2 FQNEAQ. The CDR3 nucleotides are TGTGCCAGCAGTCTAAAGCGGGTACCCTACGAGCAGTACTTC. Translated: CASSLKRVPYEQYF. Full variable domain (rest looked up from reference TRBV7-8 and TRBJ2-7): GAGVSQSPRYKVAKRGQDVALRCDPISGHVSLFWYQQALGQGPEFLTYFQNEAQLDKSGLPSDRFFAERPEGSVSTLKIQRTQQEDSAVYLCASSLKRVPYEQYFGPGTRLTVT.

CDR3 amino acids: CASRHWGTGHGYTF. CDR3 coding DNA: TGTGCCAGCAGACATTGGGGGACAGGGCATGGCTACACCTTC. The chain links TRBV11-2 to TRBJ1-2, with 9 bases matching TRBD1. V trimming: 6 bases; J trimming: 6 bases; junction bases outside the gene matches: 8. The CDR3 has 14 amino acids. From germline, CDR1 is SGHAT and CDR2 FQNNGV. Using reference TRBV11-2 and TRBJ1-2 for the parts outside the CDR3, the full variable domain is EAGVAQSPRYKIIEKRQSVAFWCNPISGHATLYWYQQILGQGPKLLIQFQNNGVVDDSQLPKDRFSAERLKGVDSTLKIQPAKLEDSAVYLCASRHWGTGHGYTFGSGTRLTVV.

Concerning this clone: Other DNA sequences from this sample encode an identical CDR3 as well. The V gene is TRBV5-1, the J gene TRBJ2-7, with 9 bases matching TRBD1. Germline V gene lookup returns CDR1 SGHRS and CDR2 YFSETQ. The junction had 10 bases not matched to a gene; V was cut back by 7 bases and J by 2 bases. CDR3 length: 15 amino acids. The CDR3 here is CASSLGGTGTYEQYF. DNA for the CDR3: TGCGCCAGCTCTCTTGGAGGGACAGGGACCTACGAGCAGTACTTC.

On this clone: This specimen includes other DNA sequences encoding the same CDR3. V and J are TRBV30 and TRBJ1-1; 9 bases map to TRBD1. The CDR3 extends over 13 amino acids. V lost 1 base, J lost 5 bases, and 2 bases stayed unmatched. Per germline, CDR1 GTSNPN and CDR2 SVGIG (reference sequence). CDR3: CAWSGTGVTEAFF. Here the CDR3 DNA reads TGTGCCTGGAGTGGGACAGGGGTGACTGAAGCTTTCTTT. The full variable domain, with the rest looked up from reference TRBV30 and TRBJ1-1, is SQTIHQWPATLVQPVGSPLSLECTVEGTSNPNLYWYRQAAGRGLQLLFYSVGIGQISSEVPQNLSASRPQDRQFILSSKKLLLSDSGFYLCAWSGTGVTEAFFGQGTRLTVV.